This T cell receptor beta chain came from a study of blood T cell repertoires in COVID-19. At the level of the study: T cells, B-cell-depleted T cells, or PBMCs provided the cDNA or gDNA that served as material.

Original handling: Nucleated cell counts were estimated from reference gene primer amplification. The data were produced by immunoSEQ multiplex PCR, yet TCRdb's version contains in-frame clones alone and is incomplete. D and trimming were read from the DNA, whereas the V and J calls and clone size are those reported in that table. The sample has 200,000 to 250,000 clones, around four fifths seen once. The germline CDR1 and CDR2 sequences are MNHEY and SMNVEV (reference sequence). The CDR3 covers 14 residues. V was cut by 3 bases and J by 6 bases, with 14 bases left in between. This clone was seen once. Enrolment of Seattle patients took place during active infection, and they were followed longitudinally.

The gene calls are TRBV27 and TRBJ1-1; TRBD1 might be the D (6 bases). This TCR was sampled from a woman over 75 with COVID-19, enrolled during active disease. Sequencing input: peripheral blood. The CDR3 sequence: CASSFQGRVSEAFF. DNA of the CDR3: TGTGCCAGCAGTTTCCAGGGGAGGGTATCTGAAGCTTTCTTT.